Presented here are 25 T cell receptor beta chains from one specimen sequenced in a study of shared clonotypes between healthy human individuals. The data were produced by immunoSEQ multiplex PCR, yet TCRdb's version contains in-frame clones alone and is incomplete. The data contain roughly 400,000 clones, approximately 97% of them singletons. The sequencing input was memory CD8+ T cells sorted from blood. Specified subset: CD45RO+ cells pooled with CCR7-negative TemRA cells. The source of these receptors is a man aged 30 to 39 in good health.

In DNA, the CDR3 is TGTGCCAGCAGTGCGGGACTAGCGATAGATACGCAGTATTTT. It yields the protein CASSAGLAIDTQYF. The chain uses TRBV6-1 and TRBJ2-3, with 10 positions matching TRBD2. Germline loops: CDR1 MNHNS, CDR2 SASEGT. Germline trimming cut 4 bases from V and 5 bases from J; bases unmatched to any gene: 3. The CDR3 is 14 residues long.

The chain has TRBV30 and TRBJ1-2, with TRBD1 as a possible D gene (6 bases). The germline V gene encodes CDR1 GTSNPN and CDR2 SVGIG (reference sequence). V lost 4 bases and J 0 bases, leaving 6 bases between the germline ends. The length of the CDR3 is 12 residues. The CDR3 DNA is TGTGCCTGGACAGGGGCTAACTATGGCTACACCTTC. It yields the protein CAWTGANYGYTF.

The CDR3 region has the DNA TGTGCCAGCAGTCCGACAGGGACCCTCACAGATACGCAGTATTTT. This translates into CASSPTGTLTDTQYF. J is TRBJ2-3 and V is TRBV28, with TRBD1 matching 7 bases. Germline CDR1 and CDR2: MDHEN and SYDVKM. V lost 5 bases, J lost 2 bases, and 7 bases stayed unmatched. CDR3 length: 15 amino acids.

This rearrangement joins TRBV27 to TRBJ2-3, with D perhaps TRBD1 (5 bases). V was shortened by 7 bases and J by 0 bases, with 14 bases between the two germline ends. The germline V gene has CDR1 MNHEY and CDR2 SMNVEV (reference sequence). The CDR3 is 15 amino acids. The CDR3 here is CASNLSGRSTDTQYF. CDR3 nucleotide sequence: TGTGCCAGCAACCTTTCAGGGCGGAGCACAGATACGCAGTATTTT.

The chain couples TRBV2 to TRBJ2-2; D assignment may be TRBD1 or TRBD2 (5 bases each). The V end lost 6 bases, the J end lost 1 base, and 12 bases lay between the germline ends. The CDR3 runs to 15 residues. Germline values: CDR1 SNHLY, CDR2 FYNNEI. CDR3 coding DNA: TGTGCCAGCAGGTGGGGGACCGTGAACACCGGGGAGCTGTTTTTT. Translated: CASRWGTVNTGELFF.

This rearrangement joins TRBV29-1 to TRBJ1-1; D might be TRBD1 (6 bases). This CDR3 has 10 residues. Germline V gene data show CDR1 as SQVTM and CDR2 as ANQGSEA. Trimming stripped 7 bases from V and 7 bases from J, with 10 bases between. CDR3 DNA: TGCAGCGCTGGACAGAATGAAGCTTTCTTT. Translating gives CSAGQNEAFF.

This clone was detected once. The gene calls are TRBV7-9 and TRBJ2-3; perhaps TRBD2 as D (6 bases). CDR1 and CDR2 from the germline V gene are SEHNR and FQNEAQ (reference sequence). The CDR3 runs to 16 residues. Deletions cut 1 base from V and 3 bases from J, with 14 bases between. The CDR3 DNA is TGTGCCAGCAGCTTAGAAAGAGGGAGGTGGACAGATACGCAGTATTTT. Amino acids: CASSLERGRWTDTQYF.

V and J are TRBV20-1 and TRBJ2-3; D is ambiguous. Germline V gene data show CDR1 as DFQATT and CDR2 as SNEGSKA (reference sequence). Deletions cut 0 bases from V and 8 bases from J, with 6 bases between. The CDR3 is made up of 11 amino acids. The CDR3 nucleotides are TGCAGTGCTAGAGAGTCAATTACGCAGTATTTT. Amino acid sequence: CSARESITQYF.

This clone was observed once. The gene calls are TRBV6-4 and TRBJ2-7; D possibly matches TRBD1 or TRBD2 (5 bases each). CDR1 is MRHNA and CDR2 is SNTAGT in the germline V gene. There are 17 residues in the CDR3. V shed 0 bases and J shed 7 bases, with 22 bases lying between them. Here the CDR3 reads CASSDSSGTAHAWEQYF. The DNA of the CDR3 is TGTGCCAGCAGTGACTCCTCCGGGACCGCTCACGCTTGGGAGCAGTACTTC.

The chain couples TRBV6-1 to TRBJ1-5; weak D call: TRBD1 (5 bases). CDR3 length: 17 residues. From germline, CDR1 is MNHNS and CDR2 SASEGT. Trimming cost V 2 bases and J 1 base, with 15 bases left between them. Written as DNA, the CDR3 is TGTGCCAGCAGTGAACAGATTGTGGGGGTAAGCAATCAGCCCCAGCATTTT. Protein product: CASSEQIVGVSNQPQHF.

The chain is built from TRBV11-2 and TRBJ2-7; TRBD1 agrees at 7 bases. The V gene end was trimmed by 5 bases and the J gene end by 7 bases; junction bases not matched to a gene: 11. The CDR3 runs 14 residues. CDR1 is SGHAT and CDR2 is FQNNGV in the germline V gene. The CDR3: CASSPGTVGREQYF. Written as DNA, the CDR3 is TGTGCCAGCAGCCCAGGGACAGTTGGACGGGAGCAGTACTTC.

The genes are TRBV28 and TRBJ2-3, with D unclear. The germline CDR1 and CDR2 sequences are MDHEN and SYDVKM. Trimming shortened V by 5 bases and J by 4 bases, and 7 bases separated the two germline ends. The CDR3 has 12 amino acids. CDR3 nucleotides: TGTGCCAGCAGTCCCCCCGCAGATACGCAGTATTTT. Translated: CASSPPADTQYF.

This clone was detected a few times. The J gene is TRBJ1-1, the V gene TRBV29-1; D gene ambiguous. The CDR3 has 13 amino acids. Germline values: CDR1 SQVTM, CDR2 ANQGSEA. The ends were cut back, 2 bases at V and 8 bases at J, with 15 bases in the middle. The CDR3 loop is CSVESTARGEAFF. CDR3 DNA: TGCAGCGTTGAATCTACAGCCCGAGGAGAAGCTTTCTTT. Using reference TRBV29-1 and TRBJ1-1 for the parts outside the CDR3, the full variable domain is SAVISQKPSRDICQRGTSLTIQCQVDSQVTMMFWYRQQPGQSLTLIATANQGSEATYESGFVIDKFPISRPNLTFSTLTVSNMSPEDSSIYLCSVESTARGEAFFGQGTRLTVV.

The V and J genes are TRBV5-1 and TRBJ2-1, with TRBD2 as a possible D gene (5 bases). Germline V CDR1 and CDR2: SGHRS, YFSETQ. Trimming removed 1 base at V and 4 bases at J, with 12 bases between. The CDR3 spans 15 residues. CDR3 nucleotides: TGCGCCAGCAGCTTGCCGGAGGCGATTTACAATGAGCAGTTCTTC. It yields the protein CASSLPEAIYNEQFF.

The chain uses TRBV29-1 and TRBJ2-7, with D possibly being TRBD2 (5 bases). The CDR3 totals 11 residues. Per germline, CDR1 SQVTM and CDR2 ANQGSEA. Trimming cost V 2 bases and J 4 bases, with 6 bases left between them. In DNA form, the CDR3 reads TGCAGCGTTGAATCGGGGTACGAGCAGTACTTC. It yields the protein CSVESGYEQYF.

The V and J genes are TRBV11-2 and TRBJ2-1; 7 bases map to TRBD2. The CDR3 contains 19 residues. Trimming took 3 bases from V and 2 from J; bases not matched to a gene: 16. Germline V gene sequence: CDR1 SGHAT, CDR2 FQNNGV. This CDR3 reads CASSFFTTPLALPYNEQFF. Here the CDR3 DNA reads TGTGCCAGCAGCTTTTTCACGACCCCACTAGCGCTCCCCTACAATGAGCAGTTCTTC.

The rearrangement uses TRBV7-6 and TRBJ2-2, with 9 bases fitting TRBD1. This CDR3 spans 14 amino acids. Per the germline V gene, CDR1 is SGHVS and CDR2 is FNYEAQ. V shed 4 bases and J 3 bases; nucleotides not matched to a gene: 0. In nucleotides, the CDR3 is TGTGCCAGCAGCTGGGACAGGGACACCGGGGAGCTGTTTTTT. Protein product: CASSWDRDTGELFF.

The J gene is TRBJ2-1, the V gene TRBV7-3; D is undetermined. Trimming left V 1 base short and J 0 bases short, with 10 bases between. This CDR3 spans 16 amino acids. Germline CDR1 reads SGHTA; CDR2 reads FQGTGA. The CDR3 region is CASSLMVGSSYNEQFF. In DNA form, the CDR3 reads TGTGCCAGCAGCTTAATGGTGGGAAGCTCCTACAATGAGCAGTTCTTC.

V usage is TRBV5-6 and J usage is TRBJ1-2; D is possibly TRBD1 (6 bases). CDR3 size: 13 residues. Germline V gives CDR1 SGHDT, CDR2 YYEEEE. V shed 4 bases and J shed 4 bases, with 11 bases lying between them. The CDR3 reads CASSATGSYGYTF. DNA for the CDR3: TGTGCCAGCAGCGCAACAGGGTCCTATGGCTACACCTTC.

V and J are TRBV28 and TRBJ2-7; 7 nucleotides align to TRBD2. The CDR3 has 15 residues. Germline V lookup: CDR1 MDHEN, CDR2 SYDVKM. With 4 bases clipped from V and 6 bases from J, the junction kept 12 bases outside the gene matches. In DNA form, the CDR3 reads TGTGCCAGCAGTTGCGCAGCGAGCGGGGACTGCGAGCAGTACTTC. Protein sequence: CASSCAASGDCEQYF.

V is TRBV27 and J is TRBJ2-2; the D call may be TRBD1 or TRBD2 (6 bases each). V lost 4 bases to trimming and J lost 6 bases, with 27 bases between them. The germline V gene has CDR1 MNHEY and CDR2 SMNVEV (reference sequence). The CDR3 totals 19 residues. The CDR3 loop is CASSYRGRSFPTWPGELFF. CDR3 DNA sequence: TGTGCCAGCAGTTACCGGGGGCGTTCTTTTCCAACGTGGCCCGGGGAGCTGTTTTTT.

V and J are TRBV7-9 and TRBJ1-1, with a possible D match to TRBD1 (5 bases). The CDR3 covers 12 residues. Germline CDR1 and CDR2: SEHNR and FQNEAQ (reference sequence). V was pared by 2 bases and J by 11 bases, with 12 bases between. The CDR3 DNA reads TGTGCCAGCAGCTTAATGGGCTGGGGGGCTTTCTTT. Its translation: CASSLMGWGAFF.

The CDR3 sequence: CASSIEQVTYGYTF. CDR3 nucleotides: TGTGCCAGTAGTATAGAGCAGGTGACCTATGGCTACACCTTC. The chain recombines TRBV19 with TRBJ1-2; D remains unclear. Between the trimmed V and J ends, which lost 0 bases and 4 bases, there was a span of 9 bases. The CDR3 length is 14 residues. CDR1 is LNHDA and CDR2 is SQIVND in the germline V gene (reference sequence).

This chain joins TRBV10-3 and TRBJ2-5, with TRBD2 matching 10 bases. Germline CDR1 and CDR2: ENHRY and SYGVKD. The ends lost 11 bases at V and 5 bases at J; junction bases unmatched: 2. CDR3 length: 11 residues. In DNA, the CDR3 is TGTGCCGGGGGACTAGCGGAGACCCAGTACTTC. This encodes CAGGLAETQYF.

This chain uses TRBV30 with TRBJ1-1; D is ambiguous. Trimming stripped 2 bases from V and 0 bases from J, with 16 bases between. Germline values: CDR1 GTSNPN, CDR2 SVGIG (reference sequence). This CDR3 region has 16 residues. The CDR3 DNA is TGTGCCTGGAGTCGATCAAGGGTTTACCTGAACACTGAAGCTTTCTTT. Translated: CAWSRSRVYLNTEAFF.